The TCR beta chain described here comes from a study of memory CD4+ T cells and cytomegalovirus serostatus. About the study: Of the healthy Belgian adults, 9 were CMV seropositive and 20 to 30 seronegative.

Germline-derived CDR1 and CDR2 are SGDLS and YYNGEE. The V end lost 5 bases, the J end lost 4 bases, and 10 bases lay between the germline ends. This CDR3 is 12 amino acids long. The sort gate was single viable CD3+CD4+CD8-CD45RO+ cells for memory CD4+ T cells. CMV serostatus came from serum IgG against pp150, pp28, p38, p52. Sequencing used immunoSEQ multiplex PCR; TCRdb keeps in-frame clones, though not all of them. The data show almost 55,000 clones, roughly four fifths seen once. About this clone: No antigen is known for it.

General study results and limits: CD4+ memory repertoires contained about 40% of the 164 reported CMV TCRbeta sequences. Repertoires predicted CMV serostatus with median bootstrapped AUC of around 0.95.

The material sequenced was memory CD4+ T cells from blood. This chain joins TRBV9 and TRBJ2-7, with D perhaps matching TRBD1 (6 bases). This clonotype was obtained from an adult in good health and CMV-seronegative. In DNA form, the CDR3 reads TGTGCCAGCAGTAAGCAGGGGTACGAGCAGTACTTC. Protein: CASSKQGYEQYF.